One and the same sample provided the 20 T cell receptor beta chains below, sequenced in a study of vaccination and CD4 T cells after COVID-19. Their antigens remain unidentified. Treatment in this sample: roughly 10-day PBMC culture with coronavirus spike peptide pools or control peptides (ViraFEST assay). The assay that was used to sequence DNA from cultured CD4+ T cells was the Oncomine TCR Beta short-read assay. TCRdb called the PCR reads again in MiXCR, with one record for every CDR3 protein. This sample has under 15,000 distinct CDR3 sequences, with 28% found just once. Sequencing was carried out using cultured CD4+ T cells from blood. Every receptor here comes from a human donor with COVID-19.

The CDR3 loop is CASKTGVDSPLHF. The DNA for the CDR3 is TGTGCCAGTAAGACAGGGGTAGATTCACCCCTCCACTTT. The chain is built from TRBV6-1 and TRBJ1-6; TRBD1 matches 8 bases. The trim removed 9 bases at V and 8 bases at J, leaving 6 bases unmatched. This CDR3 is 13 amino acids long. The V gene's germline CDR1 is MNHNS and CDR2 SASEGT.

This clonotype showed up just a few times. V usage is TRBV5-1 and J usage is TRBJ2-5; 7 bases map to TRBD2. The V segment lost 1 base and the J segment 6 bases; nucleotides outside the gene matches: 6. Germline CDR1 reads SGHRS; CDR2 reads YFSETQ. The CDR3 length is 14 residues. The CDR3 sequence: CASSLRPSGKTQYF. Written as DNA, the CDR3 is TGCGCCAGCAGCTTGAGACCTAGCGGAAAGACCCAGTACTTC.

This clonotype has just a few counts. The rearrangement uses TRBV6-5 and TRBJ2-5; TRBD1 is a possible D gene (6 bases). V gave up 6 bases and J gave up 3 bases, with 11 bases separating them. The CDR3 loop spans 13 amino acids. Germline V gene sequence: CDR1 MNHEY, CDR2 SVGAGI. CDR3 coding DNA: TGTGCCAGCAGATACAGGGTTGAAGAGACCCAGTACTTC. Amino acids: CASRYRVEETQYF.

This clonotype was seen a few times. The chain has TRBV19 and TRBJ1-2; D ambiguous. The CDR3 has 13 amino acids. V was shortened by 5 bases and J by 4 bases, with 11 bases between the two germline ends. Looked up from germline, CDR1 is LNHDA and CDR2 is SQIVND (reference sequence). CDR3 nucleotide sequence: TGTGCCAGTAGTCTGGACCCGATCTATGGCTACACCTTC. Its protein is CASSLDPIYGYTF. Together with reference TRBV19 and TRBJ1-2, the CDR3 gives the full variable domain: DGGITQSPKYLFRKEGQNVTLSCEQNLNHDAMYWYRQDPGQGLRLIYYSQIVNDFQKGDIAEGYSVSREKKESFPLTVTSAQKNPTAFYLCASSLDPIYGYTFGSGTRLTVV.

The chain couples TRBV5-6 to TRBJ1-2, with TRBD1 identical over 7 bases. The germline V gene encodes CDR1 SGHDT and CDR2 YYEEEE. The CDR3 extends over 15 amino acids. The V segment lost 3 bases and the J segment 2 bases; nucleotides outside the gene matches: 7. The CDR3 sequence is CASSSGQHNNYGYTF. The CDR3 region has the DNA TGTGCCAGCAGCTCGGGACAGCACAACAACTATGGCTACACCTTC.

The rearrangement joins TRBV30 to TRBJ2-3; D ambiguous. With 7 bases removed from V and 5 bases from J, the gap between germline ends came to 13 bases. This CDR3 is 12 amino acids long. The germline V gene has CDR1 GTSNPN and CDR2 SVGIG (reference sequence). CDR3 in DNA: TGTGCCTCCTCCCAACTGGAAGATACGCAGTATTTT. Encoded protein: CASSQLEDTQYF.

The chain is built from TRBV2 and TRBJ1-5; 9 bases are shared with TRBD1. The V gene's germline CDR1 is SNHLY and CDR2 FYNNEI. The CDR3 has 15 residues. V lost 1 base and J lost 6; bases outside the gene matches: 4. CDR3 nucleotides: TGTGCCAGCAGTGAAGAGACAGGGGGGACTCAGCCCCAGCATTTT. It codes for CASSEETGGTQPQHF.

This clonotype is medium-sized in the sample. A junction end diverges from the germline sequence, so it may reflect a read error. The chain is built from TRBV27 and TRBJ2-3; no clear D. Per the germline V gene, CDR1 is MNHEY and CDR2 is SMNVEV (reference sequence). This CDR3 spans 13 amino acids. The CDR3 DNA is TGTGCCAGCAGTCTATCGAGCACAGATACGCAGTATTTT. Translating it yields CASSLSSTDTQYF.

This clonotype was seen a handful of times. The rearrangement links TRBV7-9 to TRBJ2-3, with 7 positions matching TRBD2. Germline CDR1 and CDR2: SEHNR and FQNEAQ (reference sequence). V lost 2 bases to trimming and J lost 2 bases; unmatched junction nucleotides: 4. The CDR3 loop spans 15 amino acids. This CDR3 is CASSLWRGTTDTQYF. Written as DNA, the CDR3 is TGTGCCAGCAGCTTATGGCGGGGGACCACAGATACGCAGTATTTT. The full variable domain, rest sourced from reference TRBV7-9 and TRBJ2-3, is DTGVSQNPRHKITKRGQNVTFRCDPISEHNRLYWYRQTLGQGPEFLTYFQNEAQLEKSRLLSDRFSAERPKGSFSTLEIQRTEQGDSAMYLCASSLWRGTTDTQYFGPGTRLTVL.

This clonotype was counted only a few times. The chain recombines TRBV30 with TRBJ2-5, with TRBD2 matching over 9 bases. V lost 4 bases, J lost 5 bases, and 17 bases stayed unmatched. Germline CDR1 and CDR2: GTSNPN and SVGIG (reference sequence). This CDR3 is 17 amino acids long. This chain's CDR3 is CAWKGVGGGVAWETQYF. CDR3 nucleotide sequence: TGTGCCTGGAAAGGTGTAGGCGGGGGGGTCGCGTGGGAGACCCAGTACTTC.

The chain recombines TRBV5-1 with TRBJ2-2; possibly TRBD1 for D (7 bases). The CDR3 totals 15 residues. From germline, CDR1 is SGHRS and CDR2 YFSETQ. V was cut by 4 bases and J by 0 bases, with 10 bases left in between. CDR3 sequence reads: CASSAGQTNTGELFF. The DNA of the CDR3 is TGCGCCAGCAGCGCGGGACAGACGAACACCGGGGAGCTGTTTTTT. Filled out from reference TRBV5-1 and TRBJ2-2, the complete variable domain reads KAGVTQTPRYLIKTRGQQVTLSCSPISGHRSVSWYQQTPGQGLQFLFEYFSETQRNKGNFPGRFSGRQFSNSRSEMNVSTLELGDSALYLCASSAGQTNTGELFFGEGSRLTVL.

In its sample, this clonotype was seen once. The V call is TRBV29-1, the J call TRBJ1-1; no firm D call. Trimming removed 7 bases from V and 3 bases from J, with 15 bases in between. Germline CDR1 SQVTM, CDR2 ANQGSEA. CDR3 length: 13 amino acids. The DNA of the CDR3 is TGCAGCGCGAAGGAATACGCGGACACTGAAGCTTTCTTT. The encoded protein is CSAKEYADTEAFF.

The chain recombines TRBV15 with TRBJ2-7; 9 positions agree with TRBD1. Germline V lookup: CDR1 LNHNV, CDR2 YYDKDF (reference sequence). The J segment lost 7 bases and the V segment lost 5 bases, leaving 6 bases of the junction unmatched. The CDR3 spans 13 residues. The CDR3 coding sequence is TGTGCCACCAGCTCGGGACAGGGCGTGGAGCAGTACTTC. Protein product: CATSSGQGVEQYF.

This chain links TRBV20-1 with TRBJ2-3; 7 bases map to TRBD2. Germline CDR1 DFQATT, CDR2 SNEGSKA (reference sequence). V was pared by 6 bases and J by 0 bases, with 9 bases of the junction left unmatched. The CDR3 totals 15 residues. The CDR3 nucleotides read TGCAGTGCACCAGGGAGCGGGGCCAGCACAGATACGCAGTATTTT. Translating gives CSAPGSGASTDTQYF.

This clonotype is medium-sized within its sample. The chain recombines TRBV23-1 with TRBJ1-1, with D uncertain. TRBV23-1 is annotated as an ORF whose role is uncertain. The CDR3 covers 16 residues. The V end lost 6 bases, the J end lost 6 bases, and 23 bases lay between the germline ends. CDR3 residues: CASSLRPPLMPAEAFF. The CDR3 DNA sequence: TGCGCCAGCAGCCTTAGGCCGCCGCTCATGCCTGCTGAAGCTTTCTTT.

J is TRBJ1-3 and V is TRBV19; D may be TRBD1 (6 bases). The germline CDR1 and CDR2 sequences are LNHDA and SQIVND (reference sequence). The length of the CDR3 is 13 residues. Trimming pared 7 bases from V and 2 bases from J, leaving 9 bases between. The CDR3 DNA is TGTGCCAGTAACTGGACAGCTGGAAACACCATATATTTT. This translates into CASNWTAGNTIYF.

This clonotype was counted only a few times. The V gene is TRBV15, the J gene TRBJ2-2, with 7 positions matching TRBD1. In germline, CDR1 is LNHNV, CDR2 YYDKDF (reference sequence). The CDR3 length is 15 residues. V trimming: 3 bases; J trimming: 5 bases; junction bases outside the gene matches: 6. CDR3 coding DNA: TGTGCCACCAGCAGTGGAGTCAGGGGGACCGGGGAGCTGTTTTTT. It translates to CATSSGVRGTGELFF.

The chain employs TRBV15 and TRBJ1-4; 9 positions agree with TRBD1. The CDR3 is 14 amino acids. Germline lookup yields CDR1 LNHNV and CDR2 YYDKDF (reference sequence). The J segment lost 8 bases and the V segment lost 4 bases, leaving 5 bases of the junction unmatched. CDR3 nucleotides: TGTGCCACCAGCACTCGGGACAGGGAGGAAAAACTGTTTTTT. It yields the protein CATSTRDREEKLFF.

This clonotype was counted only a few times. CDR3 in DNA: TGCAGTGCTAGGGGGCACAATGAGCAGTTCTTC. It encodes CSARGHNEQFF. V is TRBV20-1 and J is TRBJ2-1, with a tentative D call TRBD1 (5 bases). CDR3 length: 11 residues. V lost 3 bases and J 5 bases, leaving 5 bases between the germline ends. CDR1 and CDR2 from the germline V gene are DFQATT and SNEGSKA (reference sequence).

This clonotype has more than one count but fewer than ten. The genes are TRBV20-1 and TRBJ1-6; 7 bases line up with TRBD1. Germline CDR1 DFQATT, CDR2 SNEGSKA (reference sequence). The ends lost 5 bases at V and 5 bases at J; junction bases unmatched: 12. This CDR3 spans 16 amino acids. The DNA of the CDR3 is TGCAGTGCTCGCCTGAGGGGGCGCAACAATAATTCACCCCTCCACTTT. Translated: CSARLRGRNNNSPLHF.